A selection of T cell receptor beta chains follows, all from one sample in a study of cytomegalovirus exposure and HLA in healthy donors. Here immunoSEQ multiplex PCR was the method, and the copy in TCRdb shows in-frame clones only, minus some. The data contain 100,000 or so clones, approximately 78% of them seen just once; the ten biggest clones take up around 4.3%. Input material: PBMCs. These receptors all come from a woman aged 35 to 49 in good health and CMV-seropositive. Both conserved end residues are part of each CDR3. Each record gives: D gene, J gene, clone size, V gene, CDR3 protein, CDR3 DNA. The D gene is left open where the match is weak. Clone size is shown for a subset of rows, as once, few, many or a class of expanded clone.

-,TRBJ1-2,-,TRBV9,CASSVATMEEGNYGYTF,TGTGCCAGCAGCGTAGCTACAATGGAGGAGGGGAACTATGGCTACACCTTC
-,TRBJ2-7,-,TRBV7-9,CSSSLARGIYSYEQYF,TGTTCCAGCAGCTTAGCGCGGGGTATCTACTCCTACGAGCAGTACTTC
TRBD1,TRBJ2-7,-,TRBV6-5,CASSVNRGPYEQYF,TGTGCCAGCAGTGTAAACAGGGGGCCCTACGAGCAGTACTTC
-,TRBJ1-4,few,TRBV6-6,CASSYSSTAEKLFF,TGTGCCAGCAGTTACTCTTCGACAGCTGAAAAACTGTTTTTT
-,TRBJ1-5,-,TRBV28,CASRGPSNQPQHF,TGTGCCAGCAGGGGCCCGTCCAATCAGCCCCAGCATTTT
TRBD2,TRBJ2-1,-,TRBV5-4,CASSHEREDYNEQFF,TGTGCCAGCAGCCATGAGCGGGAAGATTATAATGAGCAGTTCTTC
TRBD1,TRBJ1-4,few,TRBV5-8,CASSLDRGREKLFF,TGTGCCAGCAGCTTGGACAGGGGTCGGGAAAAACTGTTTTTT
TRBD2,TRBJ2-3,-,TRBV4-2,CASSLQQGTSGRALSDTQYF,TGTGCCAGCAGCCTACAACAGGGGACTAGCGGGAGGGCCCTCTCAGATACGCAGTATTTT
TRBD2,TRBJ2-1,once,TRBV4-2,CASSQDGGGIANEQFF,TGTGCCAGCAGCCAAGATGGCGGGGGGATAGCCAATGAGCAGTTCTTC
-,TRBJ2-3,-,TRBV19,CASSISERFTDTQYF,TGTGCCAGTAGTATTAGCGAGCGGTTCACAGATACGCAGTATTTT
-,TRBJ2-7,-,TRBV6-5,CASQRDTYEQYF,TGTGCCAGTCAGCGGGACACCTACGAGCAGTACTTC
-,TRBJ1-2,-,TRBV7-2,CASTSSRGGDGYTF,TGTGCCAGCACCTCATCGAGGGGGGGCGATGGCTACACCTTC
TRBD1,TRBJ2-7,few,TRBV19,CASSLRASGTGGGEQYF,TGTGCCAGTAGTCTCCGGGCGTCGGGGACAGGGGGCGGGGAGCAGTACTTC
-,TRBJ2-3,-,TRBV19,CASSMSRFGQYF,TGTGCCAGTAGTATGTCGAGGTTTGGGCAGTATTTT
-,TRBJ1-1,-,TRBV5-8,CASSQVLGGEAFF,TGTGCCAGCAGCCAAGTACTAGGTGGAGAAGCTTTCTTT
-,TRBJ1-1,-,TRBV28,CASSFGGQGGTEAFF,TGTGCCAGCAGTTTTGGGGGGCAGGGAGGGACTGAAGCTTTCTTT
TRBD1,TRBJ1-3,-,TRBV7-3,CASSLYPPGQGDLGLGDTIYF,TGTGCCAGCAGCCTATATCCTCCGGGACAGGGGGATCTGGGCTTGGGGGACACCATATATTTT
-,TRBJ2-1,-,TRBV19,CASSINEQAMRLEQFF,TGTGCCAGTAGTATAAATGAACAGGCCATGCGGCTTGAGCAGTTCTTC
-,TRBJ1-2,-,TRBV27,CASSLSPAGVYSNYGYTF,TGTGCCAGCAGTTTAAGCCCGGCAGGGGTCTACTCTAACTATGGCTACACCTTC
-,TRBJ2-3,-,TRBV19,CASSILSPRSTDTQYF,TGTGCCAGTAGTATACTTTCTCCGCGGAGCACAGATACGCAGTATTTT
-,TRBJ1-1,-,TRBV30,CAGNNPRQDMNTEAFF,TGTGCCGGCAATAACCCAAGACAGGACATGAACACTGAAGCTTTCTTT
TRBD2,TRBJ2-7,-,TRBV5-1,CASSLALGLDSEQYF,TGCGCCAGCAGCTTGGCCTTGGGACTAGACTCCGAGCAGTACTTC
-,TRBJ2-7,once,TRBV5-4,CASRTRLNSYEQYF,TGTGCCAGCAGGACTAGACTTAACTCCTACGAGCAGTACTTC
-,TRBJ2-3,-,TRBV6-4,CASSAGDTDTQYF,TGTGCCAGCAGTGCAGGGGACACAGATACGCAGTATTTT
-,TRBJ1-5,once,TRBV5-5,CASSLGVNSNQPQHF,TGTGCCAGCAGCTTAGGAGTTAATAGCAATCAGCCCCAGCATTTT
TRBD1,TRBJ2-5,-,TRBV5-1,CASSRNRGPGETQYF,TGCGCCAGCAGCCGTAACAGGGGGCCAGGGGAGACCCAGTACTTC
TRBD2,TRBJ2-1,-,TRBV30,CAWSGVRASGRDRNNEQFF,TGTGCCTGGAGTGGAGTAAGAGCTAGCGGGAGGGATAGGAACAATGAGCAGTTCTTC
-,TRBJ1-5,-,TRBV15,CATSRVHGQPQHF,TGTGCCACCAGCAGAGTTCATGGCCAGCCCCAGCATTTT
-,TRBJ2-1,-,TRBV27,CASRPGVERDYNEQFF,TGTGCCAGCCGGCCAGGTGTAGAGAGAGACTACAATGAGCAGTTCTTC
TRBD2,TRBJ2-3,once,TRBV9,CASSPPGTNTDTQYF,TGTGCCAGCAGCCCACCCGGGACTAACACAGATACGCAGTATTTT
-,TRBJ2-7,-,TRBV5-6,CASSPRPGTPYEQYF,TGTGCCAGCAGTCCTCGCCCGGGAACCCCGTACGAGCAGTACTTC
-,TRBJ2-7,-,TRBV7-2,CASSLAGVRHEQYF,TGTGCCAGCAGCTTAGCGGGAGTGAGGCACGAGCAGTACTTC
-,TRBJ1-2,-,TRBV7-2,CASSLEPPGGYTF,TGTGCCAGCAGCTTAGAACCCCCGGGGGGCTACACCTTC
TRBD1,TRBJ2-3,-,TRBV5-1,CASSLSGQGLDTQYF,TGCGCCAGCAGCCTTTCGGGACAGGGATTAGATACGCAGTATTTT
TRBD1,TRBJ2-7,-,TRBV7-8,CASSLRPGIQGFVSEQYF,TGTGCCAGCAGCTTAAGGCCGGGCATACAGGGGTTTGTAAGCGAGCAGTACTTC
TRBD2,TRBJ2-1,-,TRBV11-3,CASSSGLAYNEQFF,TGTGCCAGCAGCTCCGGACTAGCCTACAATGAGCAGTTCTTC
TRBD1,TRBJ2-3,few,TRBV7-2,CASSTGQGVDTQYF,TGTGCCAGCAGCACCGGACAGGGGGTAGATACGCAGTATTTT
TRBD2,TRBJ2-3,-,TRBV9,CASSVNREGEDTQYF,TGTGCCAGCAGCGTTAACCGGGAGGGGGAAGATACGCAGTATTTT
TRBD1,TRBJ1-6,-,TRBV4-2,CASSATGSSYNSPLHF,TGTGCCAGCAGCGCGACAGGGTCCTCCTATAATTCACCCCTCCACTTT
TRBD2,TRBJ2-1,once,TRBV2,CASSRGLAGGNEQFF,TGTGCCAGCAGCAGAGGACTAGCGGGGGGGAATGAGCAGTTCTTC
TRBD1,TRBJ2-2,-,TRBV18,CASSPWNQGAGTGELFF,TGTGCCAGCTCACCATGGAATCAGGGGGCTGGAACCGGGGAGCTGTTTTTT
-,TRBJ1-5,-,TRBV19,CASSIGRSRNQPQHF,TGTGCCAGTAGTATAGGACGGAGTCGCAATCAGCCCCAGCATTTT
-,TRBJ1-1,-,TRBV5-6,CASTPGYSNTEAFF,TGTGCCAGCACCCCCGGGTACTCGAACACTGAAGCTTTCTTT
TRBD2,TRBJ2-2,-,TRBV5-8,CASRRSGKTGELFF,TGTGCCAGCAGGCGGAGCGGGAAAACCGGGGAGCTGTTTTTT
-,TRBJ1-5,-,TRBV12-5,CASAVGGEPNQPQHF,TGTGCTAGTGCCGTTGGGGGGGAGCCCAATCAGCCCCAGCATTTT
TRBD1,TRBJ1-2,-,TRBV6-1,CASSDRGRGGGYTF,TGTGCCAGCAGTGATAGGGGGCGGGGAGGTGGCTACACCTTC
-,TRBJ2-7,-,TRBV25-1,CASSELTGVSSYEQYF,TGTGCCAGCAGTGAGCTGACGGGAGTATCGTCCTACGAGCAGTACTTC
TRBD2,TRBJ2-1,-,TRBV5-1,CASSLWGGPGDEQFF,TGCGCCAGCAGCTTGTGGGGGGGACCTGGGGATGAGCAGTTCTTC
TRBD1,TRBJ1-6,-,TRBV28,CASRSYGTGGMLYNSPLHF,TGTGCCAGCAGATCCTACGGGACAGGGGGTATGCTATATAATTCACCCCTCCACTTT
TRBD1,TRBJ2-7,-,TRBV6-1,CASSPQGTAPYEQYF,TGTGCCAGCTCCCCCCAAGGGACAGCTCCCTACGAGCAGTACTTC
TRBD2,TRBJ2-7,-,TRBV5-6,CASSSPGGYEQYF,TGTGCCAGCAGCTCCCCGGGGGGCTACGAGCAGTACTTC
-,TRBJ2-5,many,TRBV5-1,CASSLWAGVGEETQYF,TGCGCCAGCAGCTTGTGGGCGGGCGTCGGAGAAGAGACCCAGTACTTC
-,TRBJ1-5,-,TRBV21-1,CASSKGGQGQPQHF,TGTGCCAGCAGCAAAGGGGGACAGGGTCAGCCCCAGCATTTT
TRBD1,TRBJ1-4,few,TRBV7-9,CASSADRGRTTNEKLFF,TGTGCCAGCAGCGCGGACAGGGGCCGGACAACTAATGAAAAACTGTTTTTT
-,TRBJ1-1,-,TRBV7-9,CASSSGVDTEAFF,TGTGCCAGCAGCTCAGGGGTGGACACTGAAGCTTTCTTT
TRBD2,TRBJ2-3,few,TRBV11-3,CASSPGGGPTDTQYF,TGTGCCAGCAGCCCCGGGGGAGGGCCGACAGATACGCAGTATTTT
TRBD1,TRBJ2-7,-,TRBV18,CASSGPGTGGYEQYF,TGTGCCAGCTCAGGGCCCGGGACAGGGGGCTACGAGCAGTACTTC
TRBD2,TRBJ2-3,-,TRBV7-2,CASSLGTSGAGINTQYF,TGTGCCAGCAGCTTGGGGACTAGCGGGGCCGGGATAAATACGCAGTATTTT
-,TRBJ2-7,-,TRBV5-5,CASSLRGIAYEQYF,TGTGCCAGCAGCTTGCGAGGTATAGCCTACGAGCAGTACTTC
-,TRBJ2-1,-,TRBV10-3,CAISEKGLNEQFF,TGTGCCATCAGTGAAAAGGGGCTCAATGAGCAGTTCTTC